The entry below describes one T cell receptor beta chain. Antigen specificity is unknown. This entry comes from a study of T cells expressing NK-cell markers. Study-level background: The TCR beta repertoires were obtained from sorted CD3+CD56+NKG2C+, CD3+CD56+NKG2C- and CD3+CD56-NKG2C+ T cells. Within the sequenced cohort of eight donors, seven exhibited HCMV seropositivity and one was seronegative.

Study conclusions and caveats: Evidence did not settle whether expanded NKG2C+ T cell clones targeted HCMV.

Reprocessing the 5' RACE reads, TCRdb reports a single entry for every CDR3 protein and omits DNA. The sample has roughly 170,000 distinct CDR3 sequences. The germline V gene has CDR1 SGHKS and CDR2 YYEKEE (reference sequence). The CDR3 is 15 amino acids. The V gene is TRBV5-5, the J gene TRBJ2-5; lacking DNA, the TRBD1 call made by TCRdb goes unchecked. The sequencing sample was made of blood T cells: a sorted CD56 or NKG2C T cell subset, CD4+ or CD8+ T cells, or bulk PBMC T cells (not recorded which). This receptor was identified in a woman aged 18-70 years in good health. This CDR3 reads CASSRLGGLRETQYF.